A single sample gave rise to the 3 T cell receptor beta chains below, sequenced in a study of T cell responses to AZD1222 COVID-19 vaccine. TCRdb's copy holds only in-frame clones and misses some; the assay was immunoSEQ multiplex PCR. The sample gives about 70,000 clones, 85% of which show up once; around 21% is in the top ten. The sample consisted of peripheral blood, taken on day 0 of AZD1222 vaccination. These receptors came from an adult in good health.

The J gene is TRBJ1-1, the V gene TRBV11-3; tentative D call: TRBD1 (5 bases). The germline V gene encodes CDR1 SGHNT and CDR2 YENEEA. This CDR3 region has 15 residues. V lost 0 bases and J 4 bases, leaving 12 bases between the germline ends. CDR3 sequence: CASSLDGRRGTEAFF. The CDR3 DNA is TGTGCCAGCAGCTTAGACGGACGGAGGGGCACTGAAGCTTTCTTT. Filled out from reference TRBV11-3 and TRBJ1-1, the complete variable domain reads EAGVVQSPRYKIIEKKQPVAFWCNPISGHNTLYWYLQNLGQGPELLIRYENEEAVDDSQLPKDRFSAERLKGVDSTLKIQPAELGDSAVYLCASSLDGRRGTEAFFGQGTRLTVV.

This clone appeared once. The rearrangement links TRBV11-3 to TRBJ1-4; possible D gene TRBD1, 6 bases. V was cut by 5 bases and J by 5 bases, with 12 bases left in between. This CDR3 comprises 14 residues. Germline-derived CDR1 and CDR2 are SGHNT and YENEEA. As DNA, the CDR3 is TGTGCCAGCAGCCCGGACAGTACGAATGAAAAACTGTTTTTT. Translation gives CASSPDSTNEKLFF.

The rearrangement joins TRBV28 to TRBJ2-7; 9 bases are a match to TRBD1. Trimming at V came to 5 bases and at J to 7 bases, leaving 12 bases not matched to a gene. Germline CDR1 and CDR2: MDHEN and SYDVKM. The CDR3 has 15 amino acids. In DNA, the CDR3 is TGTGCCAGCAGTACCTCCGGGACAGGGACGCATGAGCAGTACTTC. It specifies CASSTSGTGTHEQYF. Together with reference TRBV28 and TRBJ2-7, the CDR3 gives the full variable domain: DVKVTQSSRYLVKRTGEKVFLECVQDMDHENMFWYRQDPGLGLRLIYFSYDVKMKEKGDIPEGYSVSREKKERFSLILESASTNQTSMYLCASSTSGTGTHEQYFGPGTRLTVT.